This T cell receptor (beta chain) stems from a study of cytomegalovirus exposure and HLA in healthy donors. The CDR3 is 19 residues long. V trimming: 4 bases; J trimming: 4 bases; junction bases outside the gene matches: 15. The germline gives CDR1 MDHEN, CDR2 SYDVKM. The donors gave bone marrow, and they were healthy. PCR amplification relied on 60 Vbeta primers (plus 13 Jbeta primers). The protocol was immunoSEQ multiplex PCR, while the TCRdb copy is restricted to in-frame clones and leaves out a portion. The sample includes about 64,000 clones, 85% of them seen just once. The chain couples TRBV28 to TRBJ2-7; 14 bases are a match to TRBD2. The sequence came from a female donor in good health and CMV-seronegative. Sequenced material: PBMCs. CDR3 sequence: CASSSTPGTSGRLWYEQYF. CDR3 nucleotides: TGTGCCAGCAGTTCCACCCCCGGGACTAGCGGGAGATTGTGGTACGAGCAGTACTTC.